A selection of T cell receptor beta chains follows, all from one sample in a study of beta chain features in type 1 diabetes. The assay was immunoSEQ multiplex PCR, and TCRdb's table has in-frame clones only and misses some. Altogether about 240,000 clones are present, about 30% being singletons, with the ten largest covering roughly 4%. The sample consisted of central memory CD4+ T cells from blood. The receptors here all came from a man aged 25 to 45 in good health. Each CDR3 is given with its conserved first and last residue. The order of the fields is D gene, V gene, J gene, clone size, CDR3 protein, CDR3 DNA. A D gene is named only where the DNA matches it firmly. Clone size is given for some rows only: seen once, a few or many times, or a class if the clone is expanded.

d_call: TRBD2
v_call: TRBV7-2
j_call: TRBJ2-3
clone_size: NA
cdr3_aa: CASSFRLADTDTQYF
cdr3_nt: TGTGCCAGCAGCTTTCGACTAGCGGACACAGATACGCAGTATTTT

d_call: NA
v_call: TRBV15
j_call: TRBJ2-3
clone_size: few
cdr3_aa: CATSRYLTDTQYF
cdr3_nt: TGTGCCACCAGCAGATATCTTACAGATACGCAGTATTTT

d_call: NA
v_call: TRBV6-5
j_call: TRBJ2-5
clone_size: few
cdr3_aa: CASSRIEWETQYF
cdr3_nt: TGTGCCAGCAGTCGGATCGAATGGGAGACCCAGTACTTC

d_call: NA
v_call: TRBV5-4
j_call: TRBJ2-1
clone_size: NA
cdr3_aa: CASSLGSHRSLNEQFF
cdr3_nt: TGTGCCAGCAGCCTGGGAAGTCACAGGTCCCTCAATGAGCAGTTCTTC

d_call: TRBD1
v_call: TRBV5-5
j_call: TRBJ2-1
clone_size: few
cdr3_aa: CASSLHPGQGWDEQFF
cdr3_nt: TGTGCCAGCAGCCTACACCCGGGACAGGGGTGGGATGAGCAGTTCTTC

d_call: NA
v_call: TRBV7-9
j_call: TRBJ1-6
clone_size: NA
cdr3_aa: CASSLAGMGSSPLHF
cdr3_nt: TGTGCCAGCAGCTTAGCGGGGATGGGAAGCTCACCCCTCCACTTT

d_call: NA
v_call: TRBV4-3
j_call: TRBJ1-2
clone_size: NA
cdr3_aa: CASSQDGNANYGYTF
cdr3_nt: TGCGCCAGCAGCCAAGATGGGAACGCTAACTATGGCTACACCTTC

d_call: NA
v_call: TRBV20-1
j_call: TRBJ2-7
clone_size: few
cdr3_aa: CSARVREQYF
cdr3_nt: TGCAGTGCTAGGGTTAGGGAGCAGTACTTC

d_call: NA
v_call: TRBV7-2
j_call: TRBJ2-2
clone_size: few
cdr3_aa: CASSFKRDTGELFF
cdr3_nt: TGTGCCAGCAGCTTTAAGCGGGACACCGGGGAGCTGTTTTTT

d_call: NA
v_call: TRBV11-2
j_call: TRBJ2-3
clone_size: NA
cdr3_aa: CASSLDRMDTQYF
cdr3_nt: TGTGCCAGCAGCTTAGACCGTATGGATACGCAGTATTTT

d_call: TRBD2
v_call: TRBV10-3
j_call: TRBJ2-1
clone_size: NA
cdr3_aa: CAISDRTSGRVNEQFF
cdr3_nt: TGTGCCATCAGTGACCGGACTAGCGGGAGGGTGAATGAGCAGTTCTTC

d_call: TRBD2
v_call: TRBV20-1
j_call: TRBJ2-7
clone_size: NA
cdr3_aa: CTALREGEQYF
cdr3_nt: TGCACCGCCCTGCGGGAGGGCGAGCAGTACTTC

d_call: TRBD1
v_call: TRBV30
j_call: TRBJ1-2
clone_size: NA
cdr3_aa: CAWSPRDRGINTF
cdr3_nt: TGTGCCTGGAGTCCCCGGGACAGGGGAATTAACACCTTC

d_call: NA
v_call: TRBV4-2
j_call: TRBJ1-5
clone_size: NA
cdr3_aa: CASSQDSNQPQHF
cdr3_nt: TGTGCCAGCAGCCAAGATTCCAATCAGCCCCAGCATTTT

d_call: NA
v_call: TRBV9
j_call: TRBJ2-5
clone_size: NA
cdr3_aa: CASNGGLLQETQYF
cdr3_nt: TGTGCCAGCAATGGGGGACTCCTCCAAGAGACCCAGTACTTC

d_call: TRBD2
v_call: TRBV7-9
j_call: TRBJ2-3
clone_size: few
cdr3_aa: CASSPWTSGYTQYF
cdr3_nt: TGTGCCAGCAGCCCCTGGACTAGCGGTTATACGCAGTATTTT

d_call: NA
v_call: TRBV6-5
j_call: TRBJ2-5
clone_size: NA
cdr3_aa: CASSRIQGETQYF
cdr3_nt: TGTGCCAGCAGTCGGATACAGGGAGAGACCCAGTACTTC

d_call: NA
v_call: TRBV4-3
j_call: TRBJ2-7
clone_size: NA
cdr3_aa: CASSRDLSSYEQYF
cdr3_nt: TGCGCCAGCAGCCGGGACCTTAGCTCCTACGAGCAGTACTTC

d_call: NA
v_call: TRBV7-2
j_call: TRBJ1-1
clone_size: few
cdr3_aa: CASSLSLDTEAFF
cdr3_nt: TGTGCCAGCAGCTTAAGCCTAGACACTGAAGCTTTCTTT

d_call: NA
v_call: TRBV11-2
j_call: TRBJ2-5
clone_size: NA
cdr3_aa: CASSPHQTQYF
cdr3_nt: TGTGCCAGCAGCCCCCACCAGACCCAGTACTTC

d_call: NA
v_call: TRBV18
j_call: TRBJ1-1
clone_size: NA
cdr3_aa: CASSRTSGVDTEAFF
cdr3_nt: TGTGCCAGCTCACGTACCTCAGGGGTGGACACTGAAGCTTTCTTT

d_call: NA
v_call: TRBV7-2
j_call: TRBJ2-5
clone_size: few
cdr3_aa: CASSPGRVETQYF
cdr3_nt: TGTGCCAGCAGCCCTGGCAGGGTGGAGACCCAGTACTTC

d_call: NA
v_call: TRBV7-2
j_call: TRBJ2-7
clone_size: few
cdr3_aa: CASSLAVRVYEQYF
cdr3_nt: TGTGCCAGCAGCTTAGCTGTCAGGGTCTACGAGCAGTACTTC

d_call: TRBD1
v_call: TRBV7-2
j_call: TRBJ2-5
clone_size: NA
cdr3_aa: CASSIRQGRAETQYF
cdr3_nt: TGTGCCAGCAGCATCCGACAGGGAAGGGCGGAGACCCAGTACTTC

d_call: TRBD2
v_call: TRBV19
j_call: TRBJ2-3
clone_size: NA
cdr3_aa: CASSYLAGVPDTQYF
cdr3_nt: TGTGCCAGTAGTTATCTAGCGGGAGTACCAGATACGCAGTATTTT

d_call: TRBD1
v_call: TRBV7-2
j_call: TRBJ2-7
clone_size: NA
cdr3_aa: CASSFSGQGYEQYF
cdr3_nt: TGTGCCAGCAGCTTCTCCGGACAGGGCTACGAGCAGTACTTC